This T cell receptor beta chain derives from a study of T-cell memory formation after mild COVID-19. Study-level information: There were largely donor-specific TCR clusters. General study results and limits: Memory sampled before infection contained some responding clones, suggesting cross-reactive memory joined. Contracting clones from day 15 to 85 had balanced CD4/CD8; later expanders favoured CD4+.

Constant-segment primers and 5'RACE yielded cDNA libraries for TCR alpha and TCR beta, each carrying sample barcodes and UMIs. From the 5' RACE reads, TCRdb called clonotypes with MiXCR, one entry per CDR3 protein. Altogether almost 550,000 distinct CDR3 sequences are present, roughly 20% being singletons, with the ten largest covering under 15%. This clonotype was seen only a few times. What it binds is not known. Losses at the gene ends were 1 base for V and 3 bases for J; bases not matched to a gene: 8. Germline CDR1 reads LNHNV; CDR2 reads YYDKDF (reference sequence). CDR3 length equals 16 residues.

This chain links TRBV15 with TRBJ2-7, with TRBD2 matching over 8 bases. Sequences were obtained from PBMCs or a T cell subset sorted from them (not recorded which). The TCR comes from an adult woman who had mild COVID-19 (a few samples of this study predate the infection). Cell type and time point are not known. The CDR3 DNA reads as TGTGCCACCAGCAGAGGAGCGGGAGATTTTTTCTACGAGCAGTACTTC. The encoded protein is CATSRGAGDFFYEQYF.